This record looks at one T cell receptor beta chain sequence and its context. The antigen remains undetermined. This entry comes from a study of T cells in Graves' hyperthyroidism and ophthalmopathy. Study as a whole: Peripheral blood specimens were obtained at initial diagnosis, prior to any treatment.

Per the germline V gene, CDR1 is MNHEY and CDR2 is SMNVEV (reference sequence). The CDR3 loop spans 14 amino acids. With 3 bases removed from V and 5 bases from J, the gap between germline ends came to 14 bases. Duration under 3 months, a NOSPECS grade of at least 4, and a Clinical Activity Score of at least 3 characterized the ophthalmopathy patients. Extraction of PBMCs used under 13 ml of fresh peripheral blood. Study-level results: Most thyroid-expanded clonotypes above 0.001 were also found in blood.

RNA transcripts yielded amplified TCR beta CDR3 regions. The TCR CDR3 was amplified in a first-round RT-PCR using the HTBI primer set. TCRdb independently ran MiXCR on the multiplex PCR reads; one entry per CDR3 protein. The sample holds hundreds of thousands of distinct CDR3 sequences, roughly 15% seen once. The sample was blood. This TCR was recovered from a woman in her 50s with Graves' ophthalmopathy. The chain is built from TRBV27 and TRBJ2-7, with D maybe TRBD1 (6 bases). CDR3 residues: CASSFYRDSHEQYF. The CDR3 nucleotides read TGTGCCAGCAGTTTTTACAGGGATAGCCACGAGCAGTACTTC.